A selection of T cell receptor beta chains follows, all from one sample in a study of CD8 T cells in Susac syndrome. TCRdb fed the immunoSEQ multiplex PCR reads into MiXCR, producing one record per CDR3 protein. The table shows approximately 210,000 distinct CDR3 sequences, with about 94% occurring only once. Specimen: CD4+ T cells from PBMCs. Receptor source: a human donor with Susac syndrome. Both conserved end residues are part of each CDR3. Fields, in order: J gene, D gene, V gene, clone size, CDR3 DNA, CDR3 protein. The D gene is left open where the match is weak. Clone size is not always given. Where it is, it says once, few, many or a class for expanded clones.

j_gene: TRBJ2-1
d_gene: NA
v_gene: TRBV14
abundance: once
CDR3nt: TGTGCCAGCAGCCAAGAACGGCTTCGTTCCAATGAGCAGTTCTTC
CDR3aa: CASSQERLRSNEQFF

j_gene: TRBJ2-7
d_gene: NA
v_gene: TRBV29-1
abundance: few
CDR3nt: TGCAGCGTTGACTCCGGCCGGAACGGCTACGAGCAGTACTTC
CDR3aa: CSVDSGRNGYEQYF

j_gene: TRBJ1-6
d_gene: NA
v_gene: TRBV4-2
abundance: NA
CDR3nt: TGTGCCAGCAGCCAAGACCCTTTAACAGGAAACTATAATTCACCCCTCCACTTT
CDR3aa: CASSQDPLTGNYNSPLHF

j_gene: TRBJ2-1
d_gene: NA
v_gene: TRBV29-1
abundance: NA
CDR3nt: TGCAGCGTTGACTTAGTCGGCAGGGCTAGCCAGTTCTTC
CDR3aa: CSVDLVGRASQFF

j_gene: TRBJ1-1
d_gene: TRBD1
v_gene: TRBV9
abundance: NA
CDR3nt: TGTGCCAGCAGCGTAGGGGCAACAGGGGAGGCTGAAGCTTTCTTT
CDR3aa: CASSVGATGEAEAFF

j_gene: TRBJ1-5
d_gene: NA
v_gene: TRBV15
abundance: NA
CDR3nt: TGTGCCACCAGCAGAGATCAAATTGGCCAGCCCCAGCATTTT
CDR3aa: CATSRDQIGQPQHF

j_gene: TRBJ1-6
d_gene: NA
v_gene: TRBV19
abundance: NA
CDR3nt: TGTGCCAGTAGACTCGTGGACGGCTTTAATTCACCCCTCCACTTT
CDR3aa: CASRLVDGFNSPLHF

j_gene: TRBJ1-1
d_gene: NA
v_gene: TRBV5-1
abundance: NA
CDR3nt: TGCGCCAGCAGCGCGGACACCTTAACAGAAGCTTTCTTT
CDR3aa: CASSADTLTEAFF

j_gene: TRBJ2-7
d_gene: NA
v_gene: TRBV5-6
abundance: NA
CDR3nt: TGTGCCAGCAGCCCTCGACGGAAGGGGGACGAGCAGTACTTC
CDR3aa: CASSPRRKGDEQYF

j_gene: TRBJ2-5
d_gene: NA
v_gene: TRBV5-1
abundance: NA
CDR3nt: TGCGCCAGCAGCCCCTCCGGCAAGGCCGCCCAAGAGACCCAGTACTTC
CDR3aa: CASSPSGKAAQETQYF

j_gene: TRBJ1-6
d_gene: TRBD1
v_gene: TRBV6-1
abundance: NA
CDR3nt: TGTGCCAGCAGAAACCTTAAAGGGACAGGGTATTCACCCCTCCACTTT
CDR3aa: CASRNLKGTGYSPLHF

j_gene: TRBJ2-5
d_gene: NA
v_gene: TRBV4-3
abundance: once
CDR3nt: TGCGCCAGCAGCCAAGATTTCCTACCCCAAGAGACCCAGTACTTC
CDR3aa: CASSQDFLPQETQYF

j_gene: TRBJ1-1
d_gene: NA
v_gene: TRBV29-1
abundance: few
CDR3nt: TGCAGCGGTGGACGGGGCAACACTGAAGCTTTCTTT
CDR3aa: CSGGRGNTEAFF

j_gene: TRBJ2-7
d_gene: NA
v_gene: TRBV3-1
abundance: NA
CDR3nt: TGTGCCAGCAGCCAAGATCGAGGCTACGAGCAGTACTTC
CDR3aa: CASSQDRGYEQYF

j_gene: TRBJ2-6
d_gene: TRBD1
v_gene: TRBV19
abundance: NA
CDR3nt: TGTGCCAGTAACAGGGGGAGCTCTGGGGCCAACGTCCTGACTTTC
CDR3aa: CASNRGSSGANVLTF

j_gene: TRBJ2-3
d_gene: TRBD2
v_gene: TRBV20-1
abundance: NA
CDR3nt: TGCAGTGCTCAAGAAGGGACTAGCGGGGGGACCACAGATACGCAGTATTTT
CDR3aa: CSAQEGTSGGTTDTQYF